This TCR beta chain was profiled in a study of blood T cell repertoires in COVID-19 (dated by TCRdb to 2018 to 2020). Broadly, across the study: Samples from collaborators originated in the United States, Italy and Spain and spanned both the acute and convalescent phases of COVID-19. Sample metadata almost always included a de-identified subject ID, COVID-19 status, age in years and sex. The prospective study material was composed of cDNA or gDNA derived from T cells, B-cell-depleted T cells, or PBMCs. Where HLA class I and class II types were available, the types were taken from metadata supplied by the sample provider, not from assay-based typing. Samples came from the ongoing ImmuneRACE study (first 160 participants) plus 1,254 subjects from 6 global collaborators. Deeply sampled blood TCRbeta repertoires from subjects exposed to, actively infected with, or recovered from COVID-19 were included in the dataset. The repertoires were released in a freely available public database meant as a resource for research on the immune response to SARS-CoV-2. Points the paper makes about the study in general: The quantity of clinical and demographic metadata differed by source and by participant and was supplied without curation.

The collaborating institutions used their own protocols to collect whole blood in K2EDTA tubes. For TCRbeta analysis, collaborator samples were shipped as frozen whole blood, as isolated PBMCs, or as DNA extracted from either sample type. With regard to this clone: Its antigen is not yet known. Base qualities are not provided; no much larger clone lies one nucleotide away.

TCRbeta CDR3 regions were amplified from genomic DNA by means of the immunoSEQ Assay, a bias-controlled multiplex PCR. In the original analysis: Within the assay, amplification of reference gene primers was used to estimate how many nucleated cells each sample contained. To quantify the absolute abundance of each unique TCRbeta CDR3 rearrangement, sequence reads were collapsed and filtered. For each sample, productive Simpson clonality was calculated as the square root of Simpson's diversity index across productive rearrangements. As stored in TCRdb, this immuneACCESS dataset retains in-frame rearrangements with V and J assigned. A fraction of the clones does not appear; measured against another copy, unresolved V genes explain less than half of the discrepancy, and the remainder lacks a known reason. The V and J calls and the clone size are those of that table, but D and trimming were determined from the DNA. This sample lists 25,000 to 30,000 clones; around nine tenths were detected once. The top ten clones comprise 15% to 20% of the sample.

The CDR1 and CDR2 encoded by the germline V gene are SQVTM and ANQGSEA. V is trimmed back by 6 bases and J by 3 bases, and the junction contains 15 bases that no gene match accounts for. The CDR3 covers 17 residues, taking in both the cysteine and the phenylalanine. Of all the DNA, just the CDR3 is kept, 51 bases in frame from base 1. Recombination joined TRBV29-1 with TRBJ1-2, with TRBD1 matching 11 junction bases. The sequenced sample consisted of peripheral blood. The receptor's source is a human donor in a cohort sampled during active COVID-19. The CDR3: CSVLGPGQGEKDYGYTF. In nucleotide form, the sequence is TGCAGCGTCCTTGGACCGGGACAGGGGGAGAAGGACTATGGCTACACCTTC.